Below, 15 T cell receptor beta chains from the same sample are listed, as sequenced in a study of blood T cell repertoires in COVID-19. Profiling relied on immunoSEQ multiplex PCR, and the TCRdb table lists in-frame clones only, not all of them. The repertoire holds 350,000 or so clones, with approximately 86% as singletons. The sequencing sample was made of PBMCs or T cells enriched from blood (not recorded which). The origin of the receptors is a middle-aged woman with acute COVID-19.

The chain employs TRBV7-3 and TRBJ2-1, with 10 bases aligning to TRBD2. Looked up from germline, CDR1 is SGHTA and CDR2 is FQGTGA. The trim removed 1 base at V and 6 bases at J, leaving 6 bases unmatched. There are 16 residues in the CDR3. The CDR3 nucleotides are TGTGCCAGCAGCTTAATAAAGAGCGGGAGGGTCAATGAGCAGTTCTTC. Protein sequence: CASSLIKSGRVNEQFF.

This rearrangement joins TRBV11-2 to TRBJ1-3; D gene unclear. Germline CDR1 is SGHAT and CDR2 is FQNNGV. The CDR3 consists of 14 residues. Trimming removed 4 bases at V and 1 base at J, with 8 bases between. The CDR3 reads CASSSQSSGNTIYF. The CDR3 region has the DNA TGTGCCAGCAGCTCACAGAGTTCTGGAAACACCATATATTTT.

J is TRBJ2-5 and V is TRBV5-6; 8 positions match TRBD1. Germline lookup yields CDR1 SGHDT and CDR2 YYEEEE. After removal of 4 bases from V and 5 bases from J, the junction contained 10 bases not matched to a gene. This CDR3 region has 15 residues. The DNA of the CDR3 is TGTGCCAGCAGCCCATACAGGGGGTCAGGGGAGACCCAGTACTTC. It codes for CASSPYRGSGETQYF.

Worth noting for this clone: Other DNA sequences in the sample encode the same CDR3. The chain links TRBV18 to TRBJ2-7, with D perhaps TRBD1 (6 bases). The CDR3 covers 12 residues. Germline loops: CDR1 KGHSH, CDR2 LQKENI. Deletions cut 2 bases from V and 4 bases from J, with 6 bases between. This chain's CDR3 is CASSPTGYEQYF. CDR3 nucleotides: TGTGCCAGCTCACCAACAGGGTACGAGCAGTACTTC.

This clone was observed a single time. The chain uses TRBV15 and TRBJ2-2, with unresolved D. Germline values: CDR1 LNHNV, CDR2 YYDKDF (reference sequence). Trimming cost V 0 bases and J 3 bases, with 8 bases left between them. This CDR3 is built from 15 residues. The CDR3: CATSRDEHDTGELFF. The CDR3 coding sequence is TGTGCCACCAGCAGAGATGAACACGACACCGGGGAGCTGTTTTTT.

The rearrangement links TRBV3-1 (or the pseudogene TRBV3-2) to TRBJ1-4; 9 positions agree with TRBD1. Per germline, CDR1 LGHDT and CDR2 YNNKEL (reference sequence). Trimming took 3 bases from V and 6 from J; bases not matched to a gene: 20. The CDR3 consists of 20 residues. CDR3 nucleotide sequence: TGTGCCAGCAGCCAGCAGCCCCGGAACTACTACAGGGGGCAGGATGAAAAACTGTTTTTT. Its protein is CASSQQPRNYYRGQDEKLFF.

The genes are TRBV9 and TRBJ2-7; D possibly corresponds to TRBD2 (5 bases). The CDR3 length is 14 residues. Germline assignment: CDR1 SGDLS and CDR2 YYNGEE. With 4 bases removed from V and 3 bases from J, the gap between germline ends came to 14 bases. The CDR3, as DNA: TGTGCCAGCAGCCCCCGCGGGTCTGGCTACGAGCAGTACTTC. Translation gives CASSPRGSGYEQYF. The full variable domain, rest sourced from reference TRBV9 and TRBJ2-7, is DSGVTQTPKHLITATGQRVTLRCSPRSGDLSVYWYQQSLDQGLQFLIQYYNGEERAKGNILERFSAQQFPDLHSELNLSSLELGDSALYFCASSPRGSGYEQYFGPGTRLTVT.

V and J are TRBV5-1 and TRBJ2-5; TRBD2 agrees at 7 bases. The J segment lost 4 bases and the V segment lost 3 bases, leaving 15 bases of the junction unmatched. This CDR3 has 17 amino acids. CDR1 is SGHRS and CDR2 is YFSETQ in the germline V gene. In nucleotides, the CDR3 is TGCGCCAGCAGCTCCCAGGGTGGGAGGGCGTACGGAGAGACCCAGTACTTC. Translating gives CASSSQGGRAYGETQYF.

Comment on this clone: Other nucleotide sequences in the sample specify the same CDR3. The gene calls are TRBV9 and TRBJ1-4; TRBD1 matches 8 bases. Trimming removed 0 bases from V and 8 bases from J; junction bases left unmatched: 0. Germline-derived CDR1 and CDR2 are SGDLS and YYNGEE. The length of the CDR3 is 13 residues. CDR3: CASSVGDREKLFF. Written as DNA, the CDR3 is TGTGCCAGCAGCGTAGGGGACAGGGAAAAACTGTTTTTT.

This clone was counted between two and nine times. The chain joins TRBV6-1 to TRBJ1-6; 7 bases match TRBD1. Trimming at V came to 0 bases and at J to 6 bases, leaving 5 bases not matched to a gene. Germline V gene lookup returns CDR1 MNHNS and CDR2 SASEGT. The CDR3 consists of 16 residues. The CDR3 loop reads CASSEAPGGSNSPLHF. In nucleotides, the CDR3 is TGTGCCAGCAGTGAAGCCCCAGGGGGGAGTAATTCACCCCTCCACTTT.

V and J are TRBV5-1 and TRBJ1-3; maybe TRBD1 (6 bases). Germline loops: CDR1 SGHRS, CDR2 YFSETQ. V dropped 4 bases and J dropped 4 bases, with 12 bases sitting between them. The CDR3 length is 14 residues. The CDR3 is CASSLDSTGNTIYF. Here the CDR3 DNA reads TGCGCCAGCAGCCTGGACAGCACGGGAAACACCATATATTTT.

The chain is built from TRBV7-8 and TRBJ1-5; TRBD1 matches at 9 bases. This CDR3 contains 17 residues. The V and J ends lost 3 bases and 4 bases, in that order; junction bases with no gene match: 10. The germline gives CDR1 SGHVS, CDR2 FQNEAQ. This CDR3 is CASSFLPGQGINQPQHF. The CDR3 region has the DNA TGTGCCAGCAGCTTCTTACCCGGACAGGGGATTAATCAGCCCCAGCATTTT.

This rearrangement joins TRBV19 to TRBJ1-3; the D gene is possibly TRBD1 (5 bases). Trimming cost V 4 bases and J 0 bases, with 16 bases left between them. The CDR3 totals 17 residues. The germline V gene has CDR1 LNHDA and CDR2 SQIVND (reference sequence). The CDR3, as DNA: TGTGCCAGTAGTAACCTTAGGCAGGGAATCTCTGGAAACACCATATATTTT. Translated, it gives CASSNLRQGISGNTIYF.

V and J are TRBV28 and TRBJ1-1, with D maybe TRBD1 (6 bases). The CDR3 length is 17 residues. V was trimmed by 6 bases and J by 1 base, leaving 21 bases between them. CDR1 is MDHEN and CDR2 is SYDVKM in the germline V gene. CDR3 protein: CASSPQGLVSQNTEAFF. The CDR3 DNA reads as TGTGCCAGCAGCCCCCAGGGGTTGGTGAGCCAGAACACTGAAGCTTTCTTT. The whole variable domain, filled in from reference TRBV28 and TRBJ1-1, reads DVKVTQSSRYLVKRTGEKVFLECVQDMDHENMFWYRQDPGLGLRLIYFSYDVKMKEKGDIPEGYSVSREKKERFSLILESASTNQTSMYLCASSPQGLVSQNTEAFFGQGTRLTVV.

CDR3 DNA: TGTGCCAGCTTAGTTATGTCCTACGAGCAGTACTTC. It yields the protein CASLVMSYEQYF. The J gene is TRBJ2-7, the V gene TRBV2; the D is unclear. The CDR3 runs to 12 residues. Germline CDR1 and CDR2: SNHLY and FYNNEI. The V gene lost 8 bases and the J gene lost 1 base, with 9 bases spanning the gap. The full variable domain, with the rest looked up from reference TRBV2 and TRBJ2-7, is EPEVTQTPSHQVTQMGQEVILRCVPISNHLYFYWYRQILGQKVEFLVSFYNNEISEKSEIFDDQFSVERPDGSNFTLKIRSTKLEDSAMYFCASLVMSYEQYFGPGTRLTVT.